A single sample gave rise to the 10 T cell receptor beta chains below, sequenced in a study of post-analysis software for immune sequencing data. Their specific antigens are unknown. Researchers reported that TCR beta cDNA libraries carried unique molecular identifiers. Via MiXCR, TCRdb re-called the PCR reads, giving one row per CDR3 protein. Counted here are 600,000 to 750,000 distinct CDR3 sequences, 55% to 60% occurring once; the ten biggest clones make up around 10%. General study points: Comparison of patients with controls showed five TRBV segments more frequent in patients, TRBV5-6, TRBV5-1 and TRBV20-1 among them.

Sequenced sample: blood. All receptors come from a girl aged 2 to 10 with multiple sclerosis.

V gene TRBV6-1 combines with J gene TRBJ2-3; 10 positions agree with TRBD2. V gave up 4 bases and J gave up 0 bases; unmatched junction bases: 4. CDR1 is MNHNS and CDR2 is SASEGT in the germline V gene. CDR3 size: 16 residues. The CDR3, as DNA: TGTGCCAGCAGTGGAGGACTAGCGGCTAGCACAGATACGCAGTATTTT. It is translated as CASSGGLAASTDTQYF.

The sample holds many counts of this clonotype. This CDR3 is CSVEGRGETQYF. CDR3 bases: TGCAGCGTTGAAGGGAGAGGGGAGACCCAGTACTTC. This chain joins TRBV29-1 and TRBJ2-5; D might be TRBD2 (5 bases). Germline CDR1 and CDR2: SQVTM and ANQGSEA. V was shortened by 1 base and J by 5 bases, with 8 bases between the two germline ends. This CDR3 spans 12 amino acids.

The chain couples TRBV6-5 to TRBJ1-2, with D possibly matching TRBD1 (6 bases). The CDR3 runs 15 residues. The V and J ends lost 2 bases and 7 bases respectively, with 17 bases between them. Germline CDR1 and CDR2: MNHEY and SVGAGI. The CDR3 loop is CASSYRGGEWAGYTF. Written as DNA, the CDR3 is TGTGCCAGCAGTTACCGGGGGGGCGAATGGGCTGGCTACACCTTC.

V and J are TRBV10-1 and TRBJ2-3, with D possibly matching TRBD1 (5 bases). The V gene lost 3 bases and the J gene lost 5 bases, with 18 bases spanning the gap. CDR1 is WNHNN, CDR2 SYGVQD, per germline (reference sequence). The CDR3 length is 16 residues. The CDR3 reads CASSDVGLNIKDTQYF. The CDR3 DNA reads TGCGCCAGCAGTGATGTGGGGCTCAACATCAAAGATACGCAGTATTTT.

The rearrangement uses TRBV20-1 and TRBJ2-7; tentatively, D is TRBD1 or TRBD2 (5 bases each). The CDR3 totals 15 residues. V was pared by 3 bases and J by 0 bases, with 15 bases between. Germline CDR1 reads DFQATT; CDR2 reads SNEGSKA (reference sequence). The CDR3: CSASTGTGISYEQYF. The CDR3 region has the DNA TGCAGTGCTAGCACCGGGACGGGTATCTCCTACGAGCAGTACTTC.

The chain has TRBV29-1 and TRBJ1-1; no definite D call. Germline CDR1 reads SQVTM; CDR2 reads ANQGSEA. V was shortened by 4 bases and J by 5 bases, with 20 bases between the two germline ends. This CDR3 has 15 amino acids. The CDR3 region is CSVVVPGRTKTEAFF. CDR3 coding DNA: TGCAGCGTTGTGGTCCCGGGCAGGACGAAAACTGAAGCTTTCTTT.

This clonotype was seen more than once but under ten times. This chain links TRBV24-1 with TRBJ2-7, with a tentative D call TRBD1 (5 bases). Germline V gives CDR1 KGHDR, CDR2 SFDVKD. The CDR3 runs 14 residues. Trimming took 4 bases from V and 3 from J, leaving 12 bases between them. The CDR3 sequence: CATSDPTENYEQYF. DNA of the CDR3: TGTGCCACCAGTGACCCGACAGAAAACTACGAGCAGTACTTC.

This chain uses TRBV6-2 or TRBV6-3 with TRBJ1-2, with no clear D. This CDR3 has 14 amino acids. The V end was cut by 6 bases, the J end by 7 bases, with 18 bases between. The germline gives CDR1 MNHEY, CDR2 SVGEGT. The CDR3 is CASRKGGGRGGYTF. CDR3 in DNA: TGTGCCAGCAGAAAGGGCGGCGGCCGCGGTGGCTACACCTTC.

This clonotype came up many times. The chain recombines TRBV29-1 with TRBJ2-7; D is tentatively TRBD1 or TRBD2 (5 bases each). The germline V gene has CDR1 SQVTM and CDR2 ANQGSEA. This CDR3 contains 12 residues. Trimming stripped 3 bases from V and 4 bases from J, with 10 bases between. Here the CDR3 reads CSVDGTGYEQYF. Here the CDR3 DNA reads TGCAGCGTTGATGGGACGGGTTACGAGCAGTACTTC.

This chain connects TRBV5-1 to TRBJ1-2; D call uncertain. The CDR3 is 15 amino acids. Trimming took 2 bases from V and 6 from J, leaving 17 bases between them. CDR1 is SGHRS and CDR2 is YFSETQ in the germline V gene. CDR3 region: CASSFRTDLKDGYTF. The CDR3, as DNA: TGCGCCAGCAGCTTTAGAACAGACCTAAAGGATGGCTACACCTTC.